This TCR beta chain originates from a study of beta chain features in type 1 diabetes. General study findings and limits: Shorter TCRB CDR3s, moderately but significantly so, were found in Type 1 diabetes patients in all four CD4+ subsets. Overrepresentation of cells with high TCR expression could result from cDNA sequencing.

This clone was seen only a few times. Its antigen is still unknown. Via the markers CD45RO/CCR7/CD25/CD127/CD95/CD27, stem cell-like memory, regulatory, central memory and naive CD4+ cells were sorted. The junction had 6 bases not matched to a gene; V was cut back by 5 bases and J by 2 bases. The germline V gene encodes CDR1 SGHTA and CDR2 FQGTGA. The CDR3 is 16 residues long. Of the isolated RNA, all was reverse transcribed, and so the sequenced material was expressed TCRB transcripts. Generated by immunoSEQ multiplex PCR, the TCRdb table keeps only in-frame clones and is missing some. The sample shows about 130,000 clones, roughly 10% of them seen only once.

The sequencing sample was made of central memory CD4+ T cells from blood. The source is a man aged 25-40 years with type 1 diabetes. The genes are TRBV7-3 and TRBJ2-5; 12 positions match TRBD2. The CDR3 is CASSQSTSGGQETQYF. DNA for the CDR3: TGTGCCAGCAGCCAAAGCACTAGCGGGGGGCAAGAGACCCAGTACTTC.